The 24 T cell receptor beta chains in this list originate from one sample, sequenced in a study of blood T cell repertoires in COVID-19 (dated by TCRdb to 2020 to 2022). The library was obtained by the immunoSEQ multiplex PCR assay. TCRdb's version of the immuneACCESS table is confined to in-frame rearrangements and falls short of the full clone set. An unresolved V gene accounts for under half of the shortfall where checked; the remainder is of unknown origin. Counted in this sample were approximately 150,000 clones; around 86% of them appeared once. The ten most abundant clones make up roughly 37% of the sample. Material for sequencing was peripheral blood. The receptors derive from a man aged 50-59 years who had recovered from COVID-19.

This chain uses TRBV7-2 with TRBJ2-2; TRBD1 aligns across 10 bases. The CDR3 runs 16 residues. Germline loops: CDR1 SGHTA, CDR2 FQGNSA. After removal of 6 bases from V and 1 base from J, the junction contained 5 bases not matched to a gene. CDR3 region: CASRSRTGGNTGELFF. As DNA, the CDR3 is TGTGCCAGCAGATCGAGGACAGGGGGGAACACCGGGGAGCTGTTTTTT.

This chain joins TRBV2 and TRBJ1-3; 7 bases map to TRBD1. V lost 7 bases to trimming and J lost 1 base; unmatched junction nucleotides: 7. The CDR3 runs to 15 residues. Germline V lookup: CDR1 SNHLY, CDR2 FYNNEI. The CDR3 protein is CASNPTGLSGNTIYF. The CDR3 coding sequence is TGTGCCAGCAACCCGACAGGGTTATCTGGAAACACCATATATTTT.

The CDR3 DNA sequence: TGCGCCTCCAGTAATCAGCCCCAGCATTTT. It codes for CASSNQPQHF. The chain uses TRBV23-1 and TRBJ1-5; D is undetermined. TRBV23-1 is recorded as an ORF, its role being uncertain. This CDR3 region has 10 residues. Trimming stripped 11 bases from V and 4 bases from J, with 6 bases between.

V and J are TRBV12-3 or TRBV12-4 and TRBJ1-6; D gene uncertain. Trimming pared 2 bases from V and 5 bases from J, leaving 4 bases between. The CDR3 runs 13 residues. The CDR3 loop is CASSLTDNSPLHF. The CDR3 DNA is TGTGCCAGCAGTTTAACGGATAATTCACCCCTCCACTTT.

The rearrangement joins TRBV9 to TRBJ1-1, with 7 bases fitting TRBD1. Per the germline V gene, CDR1 is SGDLS and CDR2 is YYNGEE. J was trimmed by 2 bases and V by 4 bases; bases with no gene match: 8. CDR3 length: 15 residues. CDR3 in amino acids: CASSPRGGGNTEAFF. The CDR3 DNA sequence: TGTGCCAGCAGCCCCCGCGGAGGGGGCAACACTGAAGCTTTCTTT.

The V call is TRBV19, the J call TRBJ2-7; 9 bases fit TRBD1. The CDR3 sequence is 14 residues long. In germline, CDR1 is LNHDA, CDR2 SQIVND (reference sequence). Trimming cost V 5 bases and J 4 bases; bases outside gene matches: 6. The CDR3: CASSGRDRAYEQYF. CDR3 in DNA: TGTGCCAGTAGTGGTCGGGACAGGGCGTACGAGCAGTACTTC.

This clone was counted once. The CDR3 reads CASSGTGGETQYF. Here the CDR3 DNA reads TGTGCCAGCAGCGGGACAGGTGGAGAGACCCAGTACTTC. The V and J genes are TRBV2 and TRBJ2-5; TRBD1 agrees at 8 bases. The CDR3 covers 13 residues. The V segment lost 6 bases and the J segment 4 bases; nucleotides outside the gene matches: 4. Germline CDR1 SNHLY, CDR2 FYNNEI.

The chain uses TRBV6-2 or TRBV6-3 and TRBJ2-1; the match to TRBD2 covers 8 bases. J was trimmed by 3 bases and V by 1 base; bases with no gene match: 5. The CDR3 contains 16 residues. From germline, CDR1 is MNHEY and CDR2 SVGEGT. In DNA form, the CDR3 reads TGTGCCAGCAGTTACTACGGCGGGGGGATCTACAATGAGCAGTTCTTC. This codes for CASSYYGGGIYNEQFF.

The chain has TRBV11-2 and TRBJ1-2; D is possibly TRBD1 (6 bases). The V gene's germline CDR1 is SGHAT and CDR2 FQNNGV. The V and J ends lost 4 bases and 3 bases respectively, with 9 bases between them. The CDR3 totals 13 residues. CDR3 sequence reads: CASSSDSYYGYTF. The CDR3 DNA reads as TGTGCCAGCAGCTCGGACAGCTACTATGGCTACACCTTC.

As concerns this clone: Other nucleotide sequences in the sample specify the same CDR3. The chain employs TRBV5-1 and TRBJ2-7, with 12 bases that match TRBD1. The CDR3 runs to 15 residues. CDR1 is SGHRS, CDR2 YFSETQ, per germline. J gave up 4 bases and V 4 bases, and 6 bases lay outside the gene matches. The DNA of the CDR3 is TGCGCCAGCAGCACGGGGACAGGGGGCGCATACGAGCAGTACTTC. The encoded protein is CASSTGTGGAYEQYF.

The chain carries TRBV4-3 and TRBJ2-3; 9 nucleotides line up with TRBD2. Germline values: CDR1 LGHNA, CDR2 YSLEER. This CDR3 spans 15 amino acids. V was clipped by 4 bases and J by 1 base; unmatched bases: 3. DNA for the CDR3: TGCGCCAGCAGCCCATTAGCGGGGGGCACAGATACGCAGTATTTT. Protein product: CASSPLAGGTDTQYF.

This clone was seen once. The rearrangement links TRBV6-1 to TRBJ1-1, with 9 positions matching TRBD1. CDR1 MNHNS and CDR2 SASEGT come from the germline V gene. The length of the CDR3 is 16 residues. The J segment lost 2 bases and the V segment lost 4 bases, leaving 8 bases of the junction unmatched. The CDR3 DNA reads TGTGCCAGCAGTGCCCTAAGGGGACAGGGTAACACTGAAGCTTTCTTT. Protein product: CASSALRGQGNTEAFF.

The rearrangement uses TRBV9 and TRBJ2-3, with D hard to call. The V gene's germline CDR1 is SGDLS and CDR2 YYNGEE. Trimming pared 0 bases from V and 2 bases from J, leaving 4 bases between. The CDR3 totals 13 residues. The CDR3 sequence is CASSVEYTDTQYF. Here the CDR3 DNA reads TGTGCCAGCAGCGTAGAATACACAGATACGCAGTATTTT.

This chain joins TRBV6-5 and TRBJ2-5; 8 bases fit TRBD2. The V gene end was trimmed by 6 bases and the J gene end by 5 bases; junction bases not matched to a gene: 11. The CDR3 contains 15 residues. Germline CDR1 and CDR2: MNHEY and SVGAGI. CDR3 DNA sequence: TGTGCCAGCAGGAAGTATAGCGGGGCCAGGGAGACCCAGTACTTC. It yields the protein CASRKYSGARETQYF.

In this sample, this clone turned up once. The chain has TRBV28 and TRBJ2-2; D might be TRBD2 (6 bases). V shed 2 bases and J shed 6 bases, with 13 bases lying between them. CDR1 is MDHEN, CDR2 SYDVKM, per germline. The CDR3 is 15 residues long. The CDR3 sequence: CASSLREMGAGELFF. The CDR3 nucleotides are TGTGCCAGCAGTTTACGGGAGATGGGCGCCGGGGAGCTGTTTTTT.

V and J are TRBV3-1 (or the pseudogene TRBV3-2) and TRBJ2-5; weak D call: TRBD1 (6 bases). Germline lookup yields CDR1 LGHDT and CDR2 YNNKEL (reference sequence). The CDR3 runs to 14 residues. V lost 4 bases to trimming and J lost 5 bases, with 14 bases between them. The CDR3 DNA follows: TGTGCCAGCAGCCCCCGGACAGAACCGGAGACCCAGTACTTC. Its protein is CASSPRTEPETQYF.

This clone was detected only once. This rearrangement joins TRBV14 to TRBJ2-7, with D unresolved. V was pared by 1 base and J by 0 bases, with 7 bases between. Germline assignment: CDR1 SGHDN and CDR2 FVKESK. The CDR3 spans 14 residues. CDR3 bases: TGTGCCAGCAGCCAAGGTCTCTACTCCTACGAGCAGTACTTC. This codes for CASSQGLYSYEQYF. Full variable domain (outside the CDR3, taken from reference TRBV14 and TRBJ2-7): EAGVTQFPSHSVIEKGQTVTLRCDPISGHDNLYWYRRVMGKEIKFLLHFVKESKQDESGMPNNRFLAERTGGTYSTLKVQPAELEDSGVYFCASSQGLYSYEQYFGPGTRLTVT.

The genes are TRBV7-2 and TRBJ2-2; TRBD1 is a possible D gene (5 bases). Per germline, CDR1 SGHTA and CDR2 FQGNSA. The CDR3 has 13 amino acids. The germline V and J ends were trimmed by 3 bases and 5 bases, with 7 bases remaining between them. For the CDR3, the DNA is TGTGCCAGCAGCTTCAGGGTTACCGGGGAGCTGTTTTTT. The encoded protein is CASSFRVTGELFF.

The rearrangement links TRBV6-5 to TRBJ2-1, with D possibly TRBD2 on 6 matching bases. From germline, CDR1 is MNHEY and CDR2 SVGAGI. CDR3 length: 15 amino acids. Trimming took 0 bases from V and 7 from J, leaving 13 bases between them. The CDR3 sequence: CASSYSKTSLNEQFF. The CDR3, as DNA: TGTGCCAGCAGTTACTCAAAGACTAGTCTGAATGAGCAGTTCTTC.

V is TRBV5-6 and J is TRBJ1-4, with D possibly matching TRBD1 (6 bases). This CDR3 has 14 amino acids. From germline, CDR1 is SGHDT and CDR2 YYEEEE. Trimming removed 2 bases from V and 6 bases from J, with 11 bases in between. The CDR3 bases are TGTGCCAGCAGCTTAACCAGGGGCTATGAAAAACTGTTTTTT. Protein: CASSLTRGYEKLFF.

This clone was counted between two and nine times. The CDR3 region has the DNA TGTGCCAGCAGTGATCAGGGTACTATAAGCAATCAGCCCCAGCATTTT. Translated, it gives CASSDQGTISNQPQHF. The rearrangement uses TRBV2 and TRBJ1-5, with D maybe TRBD1 (5 bases). The germline V gene encodes CDR1 SNHLY and CDR2 FYNNEI. The V end lost 3 bases, the J end lost 1 base, and 13 bases lay between the germline ends. The CDR3 has 16 amino acids.

The rearrangement uses TRBV19 and TRBJ2-2; perhaps TRBD2 as D (5 bases). The CDR3 extends over 12 amino acids. V gave up 8 bases and J gave up 4 bases, with 8 bases separating them. Germline V gives CDR1 LNHDA, CDR2 SQIVND (reference sequence). The CDR3 region is CASRGPTGELFF. CDR3 nucleotide sequence: TGTGCCAGTCGCGGGCCCACCGGGGAGCTGTTTTTT.

Worth noting for this clone: The same CDR3 can be traced to other DNA sequences in this sample. The chain is built from TRBV11-3 and TRBJ2-1, with TRBD1 identical over 10 bases. With 5 bases clipped from V and 2 bases from J, the junction kept 3 bases outside the gene matches. Per germline, CDR1 SGHNT and CDR2 YENEEA. This CDR3 region has 15 residues. In nucleotides, the CDR3 is TGTGCCAGCAGCCCCGGGACAGGGGCCTACAATGAGCAGTTCTTC. It translates to CASSPGTGAYNEQFF.

V is TRBV10-3 and J is TRBJ1-1, with TRBD1 as a possible D gene (6 bases). Germline V gene sequence: CDR1 ENHRY, CDR2 SYGVKD. The CDR3 length is 13 residues. V dropped 10 bases and J dropped 3 bases, with 15 bases sitting between them. The chain's CDR3 is CANRGQLDTEAFF. The CDR3 coding sequence is TGTGCCAACAGAGGACAGCTTGACACTGAAGCTTTCTTT.